This T cell receptor (beta chain) was recovered during a study of control samples from healthy donors and cancer patients. Profiled with immunoSEQ multiplex PCR; TCRdb holds only in-frame clones, not every one. The repertoire includes 190,000 or so clones, 85% to 95% of them detected once, and roughly 1.5% sits in the top ten. Sequencing was performed on blood. The receptor was derived from a man younger than 35 in good health.

Written as DNA, the CDR3 is TGTGCCAGCAGTGAAGTGGGCAGTTCTAACTATGGCTACACCTTC. Translating gives CASSEVGSSNYGYTF. The V call is TRBV6-1, the J call TRBJ1-2; D remains unclear. Germline V lookup: CDR1 MNHNS, CDR2 SASEGT. This CDR3 is 15 amino acids long. Deletions cut 1 base from V and 0 bases from J, with 9 bases between.